Below are 5 T cell receptor beta chains sequenced from a single sample in a study of read filtering for tumor transcriptome and immune sequencing. The library was built from approximately 400 ng RNA with molecular barcoded adaptors for alpha/delta and beta/gamma chains. One entry per CDR3 protein results from TCRdb running MiXCR on the reads. The table has some 130,000 distinct CDR3 sequences, approximately 12% seen once. Sequences were obtained from a population of CD138-negative cells sorted from bone marrow. These receptor sequences come from a donor aged 40 or over with multiple myeloma.

The table lists this clonotype with a few counts. The V call is TRBV29-1, the J call TRBJ2-7; the D call may be TRBD1 or TRBD2 (5 bases each). This CDR3 is built from 12 residues. Trimming shortened V by 1 base and J by 2 bases, and 6 bases separated the two germline ends. Germline V gene lookup returns CDR1 SQVTM and CDR2 ANQGSEA. The CDR3, as DNA: TGCAGCGTTGAAGTGGGGGCCTACGAGCAGTACTTC. Amino acids: CSVEVGAYEQYF.

This clonotype was observed at least ten times. This sequence joins TRBV20-1 and TRBJ2-3; the D call may be TRBD1 or TRBD2 (5 bases each). Trimming removed 1 base at V and 0 bases at J, with 8 bases between. Germline values: CDR1 DFQATT, CDR2 SNEGSKA (reference sequence). CDR3 length equals 14 residues. CDR3 DNA: TGCAGTGCTAGAGTGGGGGTTAGCACAGATACGCAGTATTTT. Translated: CSARVGVSTDTQYF.

The sample holds many counts of this clonotype. J is TRBJ2-1 and V is TRBV7-3, with a tentative D call TRBD2 (5 bases). Germline lookup yields CDR1 SGHTA and CDR2 FQGTGA. This CDR3 region has 15 residues. V lost 2 bases to trimming and J lost 6 bases, with 14 bases between them. CDR3 region: CASSLVPDSLNEQFF. In DNA form, the CDR3 reads TGTGCCAGCAGCTTAGTACCGGACTCCCTCAATGAGCAGTTCTTC.

About this clonotype: A read error likely explains this, since a far larger clone differs by one base. CDR3 in DNA: TGTGCCAGCAGCTCAGGGACTAGCGCTGGGGTCGCCTACAATGAGCAGTTCTTC. Translation gives CASSSGTSAGVAYNEQFF. The rearrangement joins TRBV6-1 to TRBJ2-1, with TRBD2 matching over 10 bases. Trimming cost V 6 bases and J 2 bases; bases outside gene matches: 13. Germline CDR1 MNHNS, CDR2 SASEGT. The length of the CDR3 is 18 residues.

This clonotype was counted once. V gene TRBV7-9 combines with J gene TRBJ2-2; D is ambiguous. The ends were cut back, 6 bases at V and 1 base at J, with 6 bases in the middle. Germline-derived CDR1 and CDR2 are SEHNR and FQNEAQ (reference sequence). CDR3 length: 13 amino acids. The CDR3 sequence is CASRPQNTGELFF. The CDR3 DNA reads TGTGCCAGCAGACCACAGAACACCGGGGAGCTGTTTTTT.